The clone carrying this TCR beta chain was counted only a few times. The method was immunoSEQ multiplex PCR; TCRdb's version includes in-frame clones alone and lacks a portion of them. Of roughly 450,000 clones listed, 90% are singletons. The sample is drawn from a study of Ad26.COV2.S vaccination and SARS-CoV-2 variants. CDR3 length: 13 residues. CDR1 is MGHRA, CDR2 YSYEKL, per germline. Trimming stripped 4 bases from V and 5 bases from J, with 11 bases between. Treatment denoted: 15 to 20 received Ad26.COV2.S at low or high dose, single or two shots; a few received placebo; per-sample allocation not given. The study sampled participants on day 63 after the first vaccine or placebo injection.

The chain links TRBV4-1 to TRBJ2-5, with D possibly called TRBD1 or TRBD2 (6 bases each). Sequenced material: peripheral blood, taken in a trial of Ad26.COV2.S vaccine versus placebo. This sequence was found in a person aged 18-60 years who received the Ad26.COV2.S COVID-19 vaccine or a placebo. The CDR3 sequence is CASSRGGLETQYF. CDR3 bases: TGCGCCAGCAGCCGAGGGGGGCTTGAGACCCAGTACTTC.